This TCR beta chain was sequenced in a study of cytomegalovirus exposure and HLA in healthy donors. CDR3 size: 16 residues. Germline V gene sequence: CDR1 SGHTA, CDR2 FQGNSA. V gave up 1 base and J gave up 7 bases, with 20 bases separating them. The PCR used 60 Vbeta and 13 Jbeta primers. Profiling relied on immunoSEQ multiplex PCR, and the TCRdb table lists in-frame clones only, not all of them. The table has nearly 110,000 clones, approximately 80% seen once; the top ten hold 3.5% to 5%. Sequencing was carried out using PBMCs. The source is a male donor in good health and CMV-seronegative. This chain uses TRBV7-2 with TRBJ2-7; D is possibly TRBD2 (5 bases). CDR3 sequence: CASSLVGGFSAGEQYF. The CDR3 DNA is TGTGCCAGCAGCTTAGTCGGCGGGTTCTCAGCCGGGGAGCAGTACTTC.